This note documents a single T cell receptor (beta chain) sequence. Its antigen is not known. Library preparation (for TCRbeta) was performed with unique molecular identifiers. TCRdb analysed the PCR reads with MiXCR anew, one entry per CDR3 protein. Of about 580,000 distinct CDR3 sequences listed, 23% were seen once; the top ten hold 13% to 15%. The sample belongs to a study of T-cell reconstitution after alpha-beta-depleted transplantation in children. From germline, CDR1 is DFQATT and CDR2 SNEGSKA (reference sequence). This CDR3 is 13 amino acids long. V shed 4 bases and J shed 0 bases, with 10 bases lying between them. The study's findings and limits: Several hundred graft clones that had expanded were reportedly the source of alpha-beta T cells about two months after transplant. Some patients' high day-60 TCRbeta diversity was attributed to recipient cells surviving conditioning. At one year after transplant, newly produced T cells mostly accounted for T-cell counts and diversity.

The origin of this receptor is a boy less than two years old who had a stem cell transplant for acute myeloid leukemia, so the T cells may come from the graft donor. This chain uses TRBV20-1 with TRBJ2-7; D may be TRBD1 (5 bases). The specimen comprised PBMCs, mostly from graft donor cells, sampled 360 days after TCRalphabeta/CD19-depleted stem cell transplant. In DNA form, the CDR3 reads TGCAGTGCTATAACAGGATCCTCCTACGAGCAGTACTTC. Its translation: CSAITGSSYEQYF.